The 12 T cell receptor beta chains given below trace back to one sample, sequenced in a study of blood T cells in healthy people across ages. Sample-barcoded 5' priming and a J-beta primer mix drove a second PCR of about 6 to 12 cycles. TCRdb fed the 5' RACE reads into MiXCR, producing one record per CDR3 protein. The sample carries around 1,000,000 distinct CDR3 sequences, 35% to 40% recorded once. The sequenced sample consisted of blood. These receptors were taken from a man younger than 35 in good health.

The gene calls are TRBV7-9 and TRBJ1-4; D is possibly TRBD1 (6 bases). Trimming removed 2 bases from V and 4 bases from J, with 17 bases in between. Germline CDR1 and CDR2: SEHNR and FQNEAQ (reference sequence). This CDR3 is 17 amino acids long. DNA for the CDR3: TGTGCCAGCAGCTTACGTACGCAGGGGCGGGATAATGAAAAACTGTTTTTT. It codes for CASSLRTQGRDNEKLFF.

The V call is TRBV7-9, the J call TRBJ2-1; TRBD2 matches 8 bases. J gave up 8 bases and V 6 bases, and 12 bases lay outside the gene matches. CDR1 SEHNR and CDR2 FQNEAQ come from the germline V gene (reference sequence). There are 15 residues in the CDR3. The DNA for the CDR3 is TGTGCCAGCAGAATATTTGAACGGGGGGGCGATGAGCAGTTCTTC. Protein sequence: CASRIFERGGDEQFF. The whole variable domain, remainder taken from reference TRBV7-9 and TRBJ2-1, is DTGVSQNPRHKITKRGQNVTFRCDPISEHNRLYWYRQTLGQGPEFLTYFQNEAQLEKSRLLSDRFSAERPKGSFSTLEIQRTEQGDSAMYLCASRIFERGGDEQFFGPGTRLTVL.

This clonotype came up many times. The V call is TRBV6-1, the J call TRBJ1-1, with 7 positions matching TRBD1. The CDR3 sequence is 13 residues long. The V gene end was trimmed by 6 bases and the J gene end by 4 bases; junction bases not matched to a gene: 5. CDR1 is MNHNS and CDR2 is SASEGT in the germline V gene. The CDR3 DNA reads TGTGCCAGCAGCCCAAACAGGGGCACTGAAGCTTTCTTT. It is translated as CASSPNRGTEAFF.

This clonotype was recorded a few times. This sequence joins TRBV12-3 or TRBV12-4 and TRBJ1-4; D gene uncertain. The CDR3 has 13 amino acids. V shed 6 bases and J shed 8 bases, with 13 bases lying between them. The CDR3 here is CASRPGAWEKLFF. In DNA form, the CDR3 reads TGTGCCAGCAGGCCGGGCGCGTGGGAAAAACTGTTTTTT.

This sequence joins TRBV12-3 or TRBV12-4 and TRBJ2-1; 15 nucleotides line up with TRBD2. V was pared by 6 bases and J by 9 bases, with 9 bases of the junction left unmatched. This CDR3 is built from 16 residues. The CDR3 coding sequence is TGTGCCAGCAGGCCCTCCGGGACTAGCGGGGGGAGTGAGCAGTTCTTC. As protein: CASRPSGTSGGSEQFF.

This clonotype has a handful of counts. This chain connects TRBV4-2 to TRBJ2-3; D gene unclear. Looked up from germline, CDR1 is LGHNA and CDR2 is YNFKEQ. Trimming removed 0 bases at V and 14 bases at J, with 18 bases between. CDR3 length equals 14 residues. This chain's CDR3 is CASSQDLVSQDLYF. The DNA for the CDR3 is TGTGCCAGCAGCCAAGATCTGGTGTCCCAAGATCTGTATTTT.

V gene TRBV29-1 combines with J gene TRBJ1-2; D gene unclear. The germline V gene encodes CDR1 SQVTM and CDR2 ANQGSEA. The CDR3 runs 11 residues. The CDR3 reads CRDDTTYGYTF. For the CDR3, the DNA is TGCAGAGACGACACCACCTATGGCTACACCTTC.

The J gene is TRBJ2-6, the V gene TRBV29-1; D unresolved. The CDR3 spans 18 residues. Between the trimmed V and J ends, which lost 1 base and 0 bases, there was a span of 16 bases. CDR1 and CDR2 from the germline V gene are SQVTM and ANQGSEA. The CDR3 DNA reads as TGCAGCGTTGAAGTCGTAGGAACAGCAGTCTCTGGGGCCAACGTCCTGACTTTC. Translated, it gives CSVEVVGTAVSGANVLTF.

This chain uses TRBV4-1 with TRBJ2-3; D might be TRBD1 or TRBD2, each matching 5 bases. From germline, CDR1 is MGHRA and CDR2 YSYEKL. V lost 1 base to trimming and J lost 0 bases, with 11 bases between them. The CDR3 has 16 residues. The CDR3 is CASSQVRAGSTDTQYF. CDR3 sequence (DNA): TGCGCCAGCAGCCAAGTGCGGGCAGGGAGCACAGATACGCAGTATTTT.

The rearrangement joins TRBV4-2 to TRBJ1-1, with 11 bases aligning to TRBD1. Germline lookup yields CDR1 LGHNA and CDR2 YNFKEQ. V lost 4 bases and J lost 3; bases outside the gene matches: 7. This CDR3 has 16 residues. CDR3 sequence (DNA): TGTGCCAGCAGCCCGGACAGGGGGCGCGCGGACACTGAAGCTTTCTTT. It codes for CASSPDRGRADTEAFF.

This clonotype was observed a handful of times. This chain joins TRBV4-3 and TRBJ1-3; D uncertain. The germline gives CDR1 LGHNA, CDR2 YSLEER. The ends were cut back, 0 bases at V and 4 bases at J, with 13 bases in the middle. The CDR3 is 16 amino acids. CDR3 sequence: CASSQDPGGSGNTIYF. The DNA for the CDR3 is TGCGCCAGCAGCCAAGATCCCGGCGGATCAGGAAACACCATATATTTT.

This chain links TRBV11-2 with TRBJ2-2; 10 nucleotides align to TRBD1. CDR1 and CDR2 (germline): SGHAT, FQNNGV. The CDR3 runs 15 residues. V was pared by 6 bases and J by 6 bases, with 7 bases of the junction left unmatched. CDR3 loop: CASRPPGQGPGELFF. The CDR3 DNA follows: TGTGCCAGCAGGCCACCGGGACAGGGGCCCGGGGAGCTGTTTTTT.